The 17 T cell receptor beta chains in this list originate from one sample, sequenced in a study of blood T cell repertoires in COVID-19. Assay used: immunoSEQ multiplex PCR; TCRdb lists only in-frame clones, some missing. The sample holds approximately 180,000 clones, 85% to 90% seen once. Sequenced: PBMCs or T cells enriched from blood (not recorded which). These receptors came from a man aged 40-50 years who had recovered from COVID-19.

This chain links TRBV6-4 with TRBJ2-1; 9 nucleotides agree with TRBD1. This CDR3 is built from 15 residues. From germline, CDR1 is MRHNA and CDR2 SNTAGT. The ends lost 6 bases at V and 7 bases at J; junction bases unmatched: 10. CDR3 loop: CASRDLHGQGNEQFF. The CDR3 coding sequence is TGTGCCAGCAGGGATCTGCACGGACAGGGGAATGAGCAGTTCTTC.

The chain links TRBV5-1 to TRBJ1-5; maybe TRBD1 (6 bases). Germline V lookup: CDR1 SGHRS, CDR2 YFSETQ. The CDR3 totals 12 residues. The V end lost 4 bases, the J end lost 11 bases, and 13 bases lay between the germline ends. CDR3 coding DNA: TGCGCCAGCAGCGACGAGGGGGTCGCCCAGCATTTT. It encodes CASSDEGVAQHF.

The V and J genes are TRBV7-8 and TRBJ1-2, with a possible D match to TRBD1 (5 bases). V lost 4 bases and J lost 2, with 20 bases in between. CDR1 is SGHVS, CDR2 FQNEAQ, per germline. This CDR3 comprises 17 residues. CDR3 protein: CASSSQSGGARNYGYTF. CDR3 bases: TGTGCCAGCAGCTCCCAGAGCGGAGGGGCGCGGAACTATGGCTACACCTTC.

The chain recombines TRBV5-5 with TRBJ2-1, with D unresolved. CDR1 SGHKS and CDR2 YYEKEE come from the germline V gene (reference sequence). Trimming took 4 bases from V and 8 from J, leaving 22 bases between them. The CDR3 loop spans 16 amino acids. The CDR3 protein is CASSTKEPRKNYEQFF. CDR3 DNA: TGTGCCAGCAGCACCAAGGAACCTAGGAAGAACTATGAGCAGTTCTTC.

This rearrangement joins TRBV9 to TRBJ1-1; D might be TRBD1 (6 bases). Germline V gene lookup returns CDR1 SGDLS and CDR2 YYNGEE. Deletions cut 4 bases from V and 5 bases from J, with 15 bases between. This CDR3 region has 14 residues. The CDR3 is CASSSGAGWTEAFF. CDR3 DNA: TGTGCCAGCAGCTCAGGGGCAGGGTGGACTGAAGCTTTCTTT.

The V gene is TRBV18, the J gene TRBJ1-1, with D maybe TRBD1 (5 bases). Trimming left V 4 bases short and J 5 bases short, with 8 bases between. The CDR3 sequence is 12 residues long. Germline values: CDR1 KGHSH, CDR2 LQKENI. Here the CDR3 reads CASSRRGTEAFF. The CDR3 nucleotides are TGTGCCAGCTCACGGAGGGGAACTGAAGCTTTCTTT.

The V and J genes are TRBV29-1 and TRBJ1-2; possible D gene TRBD1, 5 bases. The CDR3 loop spans 12 amino acids. The ends were cut back, 6 bases at V and 0 bases at J, with 8 bases in the middle. Per germline, CDR1 SQVTM and CDR2 ANQGSEA. CDR3 sequence (DNA): TGCAGCGTCCAGGGTTCTAACTATGGCTACACCTTC. It yields the protein CSVQGSNYGYTF.

This clone is labeled as medium-sized. The chain couples TRBV7-8 to TRBJ2-3; D is undetermined. The CDR3 has 11 amino acids. CDR1 is SGHVS and CDR2 is FQNEAQ in the germline V gene. The germline V and J ends were trimmed by 4 bases and 6 bases, with 5 bases remaining between them. The CDR3 nucleotides read TGTGCCAGCAGCTCCGCGGATACGCAGTATTTT. Amino acids: CASSSADTQYF.

The V call is TRBV3-1 (or the pseudogene TRBV3-2), the J call TRBJ2-7, with 9 bases lining up with TRBD1. The germline V gene has CDR1 LGHDT and CDR2 YNNKEL (reference sequence). V dropped 3 bases and J dropped 10; count of bases not matched to a gene: 4. The CDR3 length is 12 residues. CDR3 residues: CASSQGQGQQYF. As DNA, the CDR3 is TGTGCCAGCAGCCAGGGACAGGGCCAACAGTACTTC.

This clone was counted a single time. The rearrangement joins TRBV2 to TRBJ2-7; 9 positions agree with TRBD1. This CDR3 contains 15 residues. V was clipped by 3 bases and J by 2 bases; unmatched bases: 5. Germline assignment: CDR1 SNHLY and CDR2 FYNNEI. The CDR3 loop reads CASSDRDRVPYEQYF. DNA for the CDR3: TGTGCCAGCAGTGACCGGGACAGGGTTCCCTACGAGCAGTACTTC. The full variable domain, in which reference TRBV2 and TRBJ2-7 provide the parts outside the CDR3, is EPEVTQTPSHQVTQMGQEVILRCVPISNHLYFYWYRQILGQKVEFLVSFYNNEISEKSEIFDDQFSVERPDGSNFTLKIRSTKLEDSAMYFCASSDRDRVPYEQYFGPGTRLTVT.

This chain joins TRBV28 and TRBJ1-1; D is perhaps TRBD1 (5 bases). This CDR3 has 14 residues. The germline V and J ends were trimmed by 3 bases and 2 bases, with 10 bases remaining between them. Looked up from germline, CDR1 is MDHEN and CDR2 is SYDVKM. The CDR3 nucleotides are TGTGCCAGCAGTTTTGGCACAGGCAACACTGAAGCTTTCTTT. This gives the protein CASSFGTGNTEAFF.

This chain links TRBV24-1 with TRBJ2-1; 14 nucleotides line up with TRBD2. Germline assignment: CDR1 KGHDR and CDR2 SFDVKD. This CDR3 comprises 21 residues. The junction had 27 bases not matched to a gene; V was cut back by 9 bases and J by 9 bases. The CDR3 DNA sequence: TGTGCCACCCGCACCGGACAGCGACCCGGACTAGCGGGAGGAAGGGCCGTTGAGCAGTTCTTC. It translates to CATRTGQRPGLAGGRAVEQFF.

In its sample, this clone was seen a few times. The rearrangement links TRBV9 to TRBJ1-5; D might be TRBD1 (5 bases). Germline values: CDR1 SGDLS, CDR2 YYNGEE. CDR3 length: 13 residues. V was shortened by 3 bases and J by 7 bases, with 11 bases between the two germline ends. CDR3 sequence: CASSGGGRQPQHF. The CDR3 DNA is TGTGCCAGCAGCGGGGGGGGTAGGCAGCCCCAGCATTTT.

This chain joins TRBV27 and TRBJ1-1; D may be TRBD1 (6 bases). This CDR3 spans 14 amino acids. V lost 4 bases and J lost 2, with 11 bases in between. CDR1 is MNHEY and CDR2 is SMNVEV in the germline V gene (reference sequence). CDR3 in amino acids: CASSSGTFNTEAFF. The CDR3, as DNA: TGTGCCAGCAGTTCAGGGACATTTAACACTGAAGCTTTCTTT.

The chain joins TRBV2 to TRBJ2-1, with a tentative D call TRBD2 (6 bases). The CDR3 has 12 amino acids. Trimming took off 2 bases at V and 10 bases at J, with 9 bases between the two ends. In germline, CDR1 is SNHLY, CDR2 FYNNEI. The CDR3 DNA sequence: TGTGCCAGCAGTGAATATGGGGGGGAGCAGTTCTTC. It specifies CASSEYGGEQFF.

The chain couples TRBV10-1 to TRBJ1-6; D ambiguous. Looked up from germline, CDR1 is WNHNN and CDR2 is SYGVQD (reference sequence). V was trimmed by 0 bases and J by 8 bases, leaving 5 bases between them. This CDR3 contains 13 residues. For the CDR3, the DNA is TGCGCCAGCAGTGAGTCTTTCGATTCACCCCTCCACTTT. This codes for CASSESFDSPLHF.

The chain uses TRBV24-1 and TRBJ2-1; the match to TRBD2 covers 8 bases. Germline V gene data show CDR1 as KGHDR and CDR2 as SFDVKD. The CDR3 length is 15 residues. V gave up 3 bases and J gave up 7 bases; unmatched junction bases: 7. The chain's CDR3 is CATSDPGTRKNEQFF. Here the CDR3 DNA reads TGTGCCACCAGTGATCCCGGGACTAGAAAGAATGAGCAGTTCTTC.